One TCR beta chain is described in this entry. Its specificity is unknown. The sample belongs to a study of OX40 agonist ivuxolimab in advanced cancers. Background on the study: As their treatment, patients were administered ivuxolimab, an agonistic anti-OX40 (CD134) antibody. Six ivuxolimab dose levels, 0.01 to 10 mg/kg, were given intravenously every 2 weeks. Patients undergoing dose escalation presented with hepatocellular carcinoma, melanoma, renal cell or head and neck cancer.

V shed 0 bases and J shed 4 bases, with 10 bases lying between them. Germline lookup yields CDR1 SGHRS and CDR2 YFSETQ. CDR3 size: 14 residues. The protocol was immunoSEQ multiplex PCR, while the TCRdb copy is restricted to in-frame clones and leaves out a portion. The sample has some 76,000 clones; under 90% are singletons. Points from the study as a whole: Antigen specificity of clonally expanded peripheral T cells was not established.

This specimen consisted of CD4+ or CD8+ T cells sorted from blood, obtained in a trial of the OX40 agonist ivuxolimab. The receptor was derived from an adult with an advanced solid tumor such as melanoma, head and neck, liver or kidney cancer. The rearrangement joins TRBV5-1 to TRBJ1-1; unclear D gene. CDR3 protein: CASSLVPLSTEAFF. Here the CDR3 DNA reads TGCGCCAGCAGCTTGGTACCGTTGTCCACTGAAGCTTTCTTT.